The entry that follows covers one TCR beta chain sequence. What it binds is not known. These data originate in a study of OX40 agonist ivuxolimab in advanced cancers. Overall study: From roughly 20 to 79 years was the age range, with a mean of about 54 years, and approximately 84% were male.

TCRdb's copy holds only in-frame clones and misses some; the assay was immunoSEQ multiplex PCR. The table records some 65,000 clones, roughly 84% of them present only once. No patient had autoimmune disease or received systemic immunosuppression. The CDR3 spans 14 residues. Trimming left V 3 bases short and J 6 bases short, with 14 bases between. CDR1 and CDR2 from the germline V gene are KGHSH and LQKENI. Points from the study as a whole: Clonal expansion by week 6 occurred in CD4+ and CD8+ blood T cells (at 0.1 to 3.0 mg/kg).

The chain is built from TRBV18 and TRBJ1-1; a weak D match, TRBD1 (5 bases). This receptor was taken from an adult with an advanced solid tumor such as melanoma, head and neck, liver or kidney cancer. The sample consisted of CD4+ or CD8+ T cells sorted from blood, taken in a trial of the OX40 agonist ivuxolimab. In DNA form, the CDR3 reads TGTGCCAGCTCACCGGGACTAACCAACGCTGAAGCTTTCTTT. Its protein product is CASSPGLTNAEAFF. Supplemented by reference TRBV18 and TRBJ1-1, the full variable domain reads NAGVMQNPRHLVRRRGQEARLRCSPMKGHSHVYWYRQLPEEGLKFMVYLQKENIIDESGMPKERFSAEFPKEGPSILRIQQVVRGDSAAYFCASSPGLTNAEAFFGQGTRLTVV.